Following are 26 T cell receptor beta chains from one sample sequenced in a study of T cell responses to AZD1222 COVID-19 vaccine. Generated by immunoSEQ multiplex PCR, the TCRdb table keeps only in-frame clones and is missing some. Of 75,000 to 100,000 clones listed, about 88% are singletons. Sample: peripheral blood, taken on day 0 of AZD1222 vaccination. Receptors were obtained from an adult in good health.

This clone was detected once. The J gene is TRBJ2-2, the V gene TRBV6-6; 8 positions match TRBD1. Looked up from germline, CDR1 is MNHNY and CDR2 is SVGAGI (reference sequence). The length of the CDR3 is 14 residues. The ends lost 5 bases at V and 4 bases at J; junction bases unmatched: 3. CDR3 sequence reads: CASSGTGGTGELFF. The CDR3 DNA sequence: TGTGCCAGCAGTGGCACAGGGGGCACCGGGGAGCTGTTTTTT.

This clone was seen only a few times. The V gene is TRBV7-9, the J gene TRBJ2-7; D may correspond to TRBD1 or TRBD2 (5 bases each). The V and J ends lost 3 bases and 9 bases respectively, with 21 bases between them. The CDR3 loop spans 15 amino acids. The germline gives CDR1 SEHNR, CDR2 FQNEAQ (reference sequence). CDR3 in amino acids: CASSLNLGPVVVQYF. The CDR3 DNA sequence: TGTGCCAGCAGCTTGAATCTGGGACCGGTCGTTGTGCAGTACTTC.

The V gene is TRBV6-5, the J gene TRBJ2-5; D is unresolved. The CDR3 sequence is 14 residues long. The germline V and J ends were trimmed by 6 bases and 2 bases, with 13 bases remaining between them. Looked up from germline, CDR1 is MNHEY and CDR2 is SVGAGI. CDR3 protein: CASRVYSTQETQYF. The DNA for the CDR3 is TGTGCCAGCAGGGTTTATTCGACACAAGAGACCCAGTACTTC.

This clone appeared a few times. This chain joins TRBV5-1 and TRBJ2-7; D is perhaps TRBD1 (5 bases). Germline lookup yields CDR1 SGHRS and CDR2 YFSETQ. Trimming removed 5 bases at V and 3 bases at J, with 9 bases between. CDR3 size: 12 residues. CDR3 loop: CASRSTGYEQYF. Written as DNA, the CDR3 is TGCGCCAGCAGATCTACAGGCTACGAGCAGTACTTC.

The chain combines TRBV30 with TRBJ2-7, with D maybe TRBD1 (5 bases). Germline lookup yields CDR1 GTSNPN and CDR2 SVGIG (reference sequence). V was clipped by 4 bases and J by 0 bases, with 13 bases between them. CDR3 length: 14 amino acids. The CDR3, as DNA: TGTGCCTGGACCGTAAGGGGAAGCTCCTACGAGCAGTACTTC. Translation: CAWTVRGSSYEQYF.

This clone was seen a handful of times. The gene calls are TRBV2 and TRBJ1-1, with D perhaps TRBD1 (5 bases). Trimming pared 4 bases from V and 3 bases from J, leaving 9 bases between. Germline V gives CDR1 SNHLY, CDR2 FYNNEI. This CDR3 region has 13 residues. The CDR3 DNA sequence: TGTGCCAGCAGTGGCCAGGGTTACACTGAAGCTTTCTTT. This encodes CASSGQGYTEAFF.

This sequence joins TRBV28 and TRBJ1-2, with a tentative D call TRBD1 (6 bases). Germline assignment: CDR1 MDHEN and CDR2 SYDVKM. V gave up 3 bases and J gave up 1 base, with 15 bases separating them. The CDR3 extends over 16 amino acids. This CDR3 reads CASSFSGQPLNYGYTF. The CDR3 DNA reads TGTGCCAGCAGTTTTTCAGGACAGCCCCTTAACTATGGCTACACCTTC.

This clone was seen once. This chain joins TRBV2 and TRBJ1-1, with a possible D match to TRBD1 (5 bases). The length of the CDR3 is 11 residues. V was shortened by 3 bases and J by 10 bases, with 9 bases between the two germline ends. Germline CDR1 SNHLY, CDR2 FYNNEI. This CDR3 is CASSESQGAFF. The CDR3, as DNA: TGTGCCAGCAGTGAGTCGCAGGGAGCTTTCTTT.

J is TRBJ2-2 and V is TRBV10-3; the match to TRBD1 covers 9 bases. Germline values: CDR1 ENHRY, CDR2 SYGVKD. The CDR3 totals 16 residues. With V trimmed by 4 bases and J by 6 bases, 9 bases remained unmatched. The CDR3 reads CAISGGTGGRAGELFF. The CDR3 DNA sequence: TGTGCCATCAGTGGTGGTACAGGGGGCAGGGCCGGGGAGCTGTTTTTT.

This chain connects TRBV10-3 to TRBJ1-1; a weak D match, TRBD1 (5 bases). CDR1 is ENHRY, CDR2 SYGVKD, per germline. This CDR3 is built from 13 residues. With 4 bases removed from V and 1 base from J, the gap between germline ends came to 7 bases. CDR3 in amino acids: CAISGGSNTEAFF. The CDR3 DNA sequence: TGTGCCATCAGTGGGGGCTCGAACACTGAAGCTTTCTTT.

This clone appeared a few times. The chain is built from TRBV7-6 and TRBJ2-7, with D possibly being TRBD2 (5 bases). In germline, CDR1 is SGHVS, CDR2 FNYEAQ. The V end lost 3 bases, the J end lost 0 bases, and 12 bases lay between the germline ends. The CDR3 extends over 15 amino acids. Here the CDR3 reads CASSLGSTSSYEQYF. The CDR3 region has the DNA TGTGCCAGCAGCTTGGGGTCTACTAGCTCCTACGAGCAGTACTTC. The variable domain in full, with the rest retrieved from reference TRBV7-6 and TRBJ2-7, is GAGVSQSPRYKVTKRGQDVALRCDPISGHVSLYWYRQALGQGPEFLTYFNYEAQQDKSGLPNDRFSAERPEGSISTLTIQRTEQRDSAMYRCASSLGSTSSYEQYFGPGTRLTVT.

The genes are TRBV18 and TRBJ2-7; D is unresolved. V lost 1 base and J 4 bases, leaving 17 bases between the germline ends. Per germline, CDR1 KGHSH and CDR2 LQKENI. CDR3 length: 16 amino acids. CDR3 nucleotide sequence: TGTGCCAGCTCACCACGAGACACGATATCTTCTTACGAGCAGTACTTC. This encodes CASSPRDTISSYEQYF.

The J gene is TRBJ1-4, the V gene TRBV19; D is unclear. This CDR3 is 16 amino acids long. The germline CDR1 and CDR2 sequences are LNHDA and SQIVND (reference sequence). Trimming removed 3 bases from V and 0 bases from J, with 11 bases in between. The CDR3 protein is CASSIPGRATNEKLFF. In nucleotides, the CDR3 is TGTGCCAGTAGTATTCCCGGGAGAGCAACTAATGAAAAACTGTTTTTT. The full variable domain, rest sourced from reference TRBV19 and TRBJ1-4, is DGGITQSPKYLFRKEGQNVTLSCEQNLNHDAMYWYRQDPGQGLRLIYYSQIVNDFQKGDIAEGYSVSREKKESFPLTVTSAQKNPTAFYLCASSIPGRATNEKLFFGSGTQLSVL.

This clone was observed a single time. V gene TRBV5-6 combines with J gene TRBJ2-1; D possibly corresponds to TRBD1 (6 bases). The germline gives CDR1 SGHDT, CDR2 YYEEEE. V was clipped by 4 bases and J by 6 bases, with 8 bases between them. CDR3 size: 12 residues. In DNA form, the CDR3 reads TGTGCCAGCAGCGAACAGGGCAATGAGCAGTTCTTC. Protein product: CASSEQGNEQFF. The full variable domain, its missing parts supplied by reference TRBV5-6 and TRBJ2-1, is DAGVTQSPTHLIKTRGQQVTLRCSPKSGHDTVSWYQQALGQGPQFIFQYYEEEERQRGNFPDRFSGHQFPNYSSELNVNALLLGDSALYLCASSEQGNEQFFGPGTRLTVL.

This clone appeared a single time. The chain uses TRBV5-1 and TRBJ1-4; D may be TRBD1 (5 bases). Looked up from germline, CDR1 is SGHRS and CDR2 is YFSETQ. The CDR3 covers 16 residues. V was cut by 6 bases and J by 5 bases, with 20 bases left in between. CDR3 nucleotides: TGCGCCAGCACCTTCTTAGGGGCTACTCCGAATGAAAAACTGTTTTTT. Its protein is CASTFLGATPNEKLFF.

This clone appeared a single time. This rearrangement joins TRBV6-5 to TRBJ1-1, with unresolved D. Germline CDR1 is MNHEY and CDR2 is SVGAGI. V gave up 2 bases and J gave up 6 bases, with 19 bases separating them. This CDR3 contains 16 residues. The CDR3: CASSYRLRNTNAEAFF. CDR3 bases: TGTGCCAGCAGTTACAGGTTGCGGAACACCAACGCTGAAGCTTTCTTT.

V is TRBV7-8 and J is TRBJ1-1; maybe TRBD1 (5 bases). This CDR3 is 14 amino acids long. CDR1 is SGHVS, CDR2 FQNEAQ, per germline. V was trimmed by 6 bases and J by 2 bases, leaving 13 bases between them. In DNA form, the CDR3 reads TGTGCCAGCAGTTTACAGGAGGGAAACACTGAAGCTTTCTTT. It yields the protein CASSLQEGNTEAFF. The full variable domain, with the rest looked up from reference TRBV7-8 and TRBJ1-1, is GAGVSQSPRYKVAKRGQDVALRCDPISGHVSLFWYQQALGQGPEFLTYFQNEAQLDKSGLPSDRFFAERPEGSVSTLKIQRTQQEDSAVYLCASSLQEGNTEAFFGQGTRLTVV.

V usage is TRBV12-3 or TRBV12-4 and J usage is TRBJ2-5, with 8 bases matching TRBD2. This CDR3 comprises 13 residues. V lost 4 bases, J lost 2 bases, and 0 bases stayed unmatched. The CDR3 here is CASSSGGQETQYF. CDR3 sequence (DNA): TGTGCCAGCAGTTCGGGGGGGCAAGAGACCCAGTACTTC.

The chain carries TRBV28 and TRBJ2-6; 8 positions agree with TRBD1. CDR3 length: 19 residues. The J segment lost 1 base and the V segment lost 3 bases, leaving 11 bases of the junction unmatched. The V gene's germline CDR1 is MDHEN and CDR2 SYDVKM. The CDR3 DNA is TGTGCCAGCAGTTTCGACAGGGGCAAGGTTGGTTCTGGGGCCAACGTCCTGACTTTC. This sequence encodes CASSFDRGKVGSGANVLTF. The full variable domain, rest sourced from reference TRBV28 and TRBJ2-6, is DVKVTQSSRYLVKRTGEKVFLECVQDMDHENMFWYRQDPGLGLRLIYFSYDVKMKEKGDIPEGYSVSREKKERFSLILESASTNQTSMYLCASSFDRGKVGSGANVLTFGAGSRLTVL.

The chain recombines TRBV6-5 with TRBJ1-1; weak D call: TRBD1 (6 bases). Germline CDR1 MNHEY, CDR2 SVGAGI. V lost 8 bases, J lost 8 bases, and 12 bases lay in between. This CDR3 contains 11 residues. In DNA, the CDR3 is TGTGCCAGCGGAGGGGGGGGAGAAGCTTTCTTT. Its protein is CASGGGGEAFF.

This sequence joins TRBV19 and TRBJ1-2; no clear D. The V gene's germline CDR1 is LNHDA and CDR2 SQIVND (reference sequence). V was cut by 5 bases and J by 5 bases, with 21 bases left in between. The CDR3 loop spans 16 amino acids. CDR3 sequence (DNA): TGTGCCAGTAGTTCGCGACATGGGCCGTCTCGGTATGGCTACACCTTC. Protein: CASSSRHGPSRYGYTF.

This clone was seen only once. The chain has TRBV5-8 and TRBJ2-7; 16 bases fit TRBD2. V was clipped by 4 bases and J by 4 bases; unmatched bases: 5. Germline V gene lookup returns CDR1 SGHTS and CDR2 YDEGEE. The CDR3 contains 16 residues. In DNA form, the CDR3 reads TGTGCCAGCAGCCTGGGGACTAGCGGGGGGGCGTACGAGCAGTACTTC. Its translation: CASSLGTSGGAYEQYF.

The rearrangement links TRBV6-5 to TRBJ1-1; D gene uncertain. Germline lookup yields CDR1 MNHEY and CDR2 SVGAGI. This CDR3 is built from 13 residues. V was clipped by 5 bases and J by 7 bases, with 14 bases between them. The DNA for the CDR3 is TGTGCCAGCAGTACCACACTTGGGAGTGAAGCTTTCTTT. Protein sequence: CASSTTLGSEAFF.

The chain uses TRBV4-3 and TRBJ2-1, with TRBD2 as a possible D gene (7 bases). The CDR3 extends over 14 amino acids. V lost 4 bases to trimming and J lost 7 bases, with 14 bases between them. CDR1 is LGHNA and CDR2 is YSLEER in the germline V gene. Written as DNA, the CDR3 is TGCGCCAGCAGCCTCCGGGGGGCTAAAAATGAGCAGTTCTTC. As protein: CASSLRGAKNEQFF.

The chain has TRBV14 and TRBJ2-5; D unclear. Germline V gene sequence: CDR1 SGHDN, CDR2 FVKESK. The CDR3 is 13 residues long. V was shortened by 3 bases and J by 5 bases, with 10 bases between the two germline ends. Here the CDR3 reads CASSHRLSETQYF. For the CDR3, the DNA is TGTGCCAGCAGCCATCGTCTGTCGGAGACCCAGTACTTC.

CDR3 loop: CASSLSRTGDGYTF. CDR3 coding DNA: TGTGCCAGCAGCTTATCTAGGACAGGGGACGGCTACACCTTC. The rearrangement links TRBV7-8 to TRBJ1-2; 9 bases agree with TRBD1. V lost 2 bases and J lost 8; bases outside the gene matches: 6. Germline V gene data show CDR1 as SGHVS and CDR2 as FQNEAQ. The CDR3 is made up of 14 amino acids.